This T cell receptor (beta chain) derives from a study of blood T cell repertoires in COVID-19. Study at large: Sites across the United States, Italy and Spain contributed samples from acute and convalescent COVID-19.

Data came from immunoSEQ multiplex PCR; TCRdb stores just in-frame clones and leaves some out. The table has 9,500 to 15,000 clones, roughly 90% seen once. This CDR3 has 12 amino acids. Germline CDR1 and CDR2: SQVTM and ANQGSEA. Trimming left V 6 bases short and J 3 bases short, with 12 bases between. The sample taken for sequencing was peripheral blood. The TCR comes from a man aged 65 to 85 with active COVID-19. The genes are TRBV29-1 and TRBJ2-7, with a possible D match to TRBD1 (6 bases). The CDR3 nucleotides read TGCAGCGTGGTTAAAGGGGGCTACGAGCAGTACTTC. This sequence encodes CSVVKGGYEQYF.